This T cell receptor (beta chain) was sequenced during a study of cytomegalovirus exposure and HLA in healthy donors. The CDR3 is made up of 15 amino acids. Germline V gene sequence: CDR1 MNHEY, CDR2 SVGAGI. The J segment lost 7 bases and the V segment lost 5 bases, leaving 9 bases of the junction unmatched. Findings and limits, study-wide: According to a later analysis, most TCR beta chains associated with CMV appeared HLA-restricted. In an earlier analysis, productive rearrangement rates for most beta V segments clustered near 87% or 30%. In vitro, a few CMV-associated chains proved specific for CMV antigens.

A note on this clone: Its antigen is not identified.

PCR amplification relied on 60 Vbeta primers (plus 13 Jbeta primers). Using immunoSEQ multiplex PCR, the repertoire was profiled, and TCRdb retains in-frame clones only, with some absent. The repertoire has roughly 150,000 clones, more than 75% of them found once; the top ten carry under 1.5%. This receptor was obtained from a male donor in good health and CMV-seronegative. The sequenced material came from PBMCs. The rearrangement links TRBV6-5 to TRBJ1-5, with 9 bases fitting TRBD1. The CDR3 loop is CASSRGTGLSQPQHF. The CDR3 region has the DNA TGTGCCAGCAGTCGGGGGACAGGGTTAAGCCAGCCCCAGCATTTT.